The rows below give T cell receptor beta chains drawn from one sample of a study of cytomegalovirus exposure and HLA in healthy donors. Repertoires were generated with immunoSEQ multiplex PCR, while TCRdb's copy carries only in-frame clones and drops some. Of more than 85,000 clones listed, 75% are singletons. Specimen: PBMCs. These receptors were collected from a man in his forties or fifties in good health and CMV-seronegative. Each CDR3 is given with its conserved first and last residue. Each record gives: V gene, clone size, J gene, D gene, CDR3 protein, CDR3 DNA. The D gene is left open where the match is weak. Some rows have no size entry. The others give once, few or many, or a class for an expanded clone.

v_call: TRBV18
clone_size: -
j_call: TRBJ2-1
d_call: -
cdr3_aa: CASSPPERGYNEQFF
cdr3_nt: TGTGCCAGCTCACCACCTGAAAGGGGGTACAATGAGCAGTTCTTC

v_call: TRBV19
clone_size: -
j_call: TRBJ1-3
d_call: -
cdr3_aa: CASRKQGLGNTIYF
cdr3_nt: TGTGCCAGTAGGAAACAGGGTCTCGGAAACACCATATATTTT

v_call: TRBV7-9
clone_size: -
j_call: TRBJ1-2
d_call: TRBD1
cdr3_aa: CASSLGTGKENGYTF
cdr3_nt: TGTGCCAGCAGCCTGGGGACAGGAAAAGAAAATGGCTACACCTTC

v_call: TRBV28
clone_size: -
j_call: TRBJ1-5
d_call: -
cdr3_aa: CASSWDMGNQPQHF
cdr3_nt: TGTGCCAGCAGTTGGGACATGGGCAATCAGCCCCAGCATTTT

v_call: TRBV29-1
clone_size: -
j_call: TRBJ2-5
d_call: -
cdr3_aa: CSVVVAGEETQYF
cdr3_nt: TGCAGCGTTGTCGTTGCCGGGGAAGAGACCCAGTACTTC

v_call: TRBV7-9
clone_size: -
j_call: TRBJ1-1
d_call: -
cdr3_aa: CASSLITGSVNTEAFF
cdr3_nt: TGTGCCAGCAGCCTCATAACAGGGTCGGTGAACACTGAAGCTTTCTTT

v_call: TRBV6-5
clone_size: -
j_call: TRBJ1-6
d_call: TRBD1
cdr3_aa: CASSYSRQDQGALHF
cdr3_nt: TGTGCCAGCAGTTACTCGCGACAGGACCAGGGGGCCCTCCACTTT

v_call: TRBV25-1
clone_size: once
j_call: TRBJ2-7
d_call: -
cdr3_aa: CASSGGQSYEQYF
cdr3_nt: TGTGCCAGCAGTGGCGGACAGAGCTACGAGCAGTACTTC

v_call: TRBV27
clone_size: -
j_call: TRBJ2-5
d_call: -
cdr3_aa: CASSLFGWEAGRETQYF
cdr3_nt: TGTGCCAGCAGTTTATTTGGGTGGGAGGCAGGGCGAGAGACCCAGTACTTC

v_call: TRBV6-5
clone_size: -
j_call: TRBJ2-5
d_call: TRBD1
cdr3_aa: CASSPGTGEWETQYF
cdr3_nt: TGTGCCAGCAGTCCAGGGACAGGGGAGTGGGAGACCCAGTACTTC